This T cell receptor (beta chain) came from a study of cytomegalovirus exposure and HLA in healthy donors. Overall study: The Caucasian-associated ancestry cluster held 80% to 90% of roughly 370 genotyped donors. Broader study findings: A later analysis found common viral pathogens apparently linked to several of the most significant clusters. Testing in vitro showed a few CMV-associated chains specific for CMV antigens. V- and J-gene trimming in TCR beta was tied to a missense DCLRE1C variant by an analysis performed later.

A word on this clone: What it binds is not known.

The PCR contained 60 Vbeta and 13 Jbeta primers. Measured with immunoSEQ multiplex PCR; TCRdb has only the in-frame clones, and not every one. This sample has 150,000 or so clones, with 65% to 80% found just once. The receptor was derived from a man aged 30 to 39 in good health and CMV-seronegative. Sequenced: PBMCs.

This chain's CDR3 is CASSITSGGASDTQYF. The CDR3 nucleotides read TGTGCCAGTAGTATAACTAGCGGGGGGGCCTCAGATACGCAGTATTTT. This chain uses TRBV19 with TRBJ2-3; 13 nucleotides agree with TRBD2. This CDR3 region has 16 residues. J was trimmed by 4 bases and V by 2 bases; bases with no gene match: 3. CDR1 is LNHDA, CDR2 SQIVND, per germline (reference sequence).